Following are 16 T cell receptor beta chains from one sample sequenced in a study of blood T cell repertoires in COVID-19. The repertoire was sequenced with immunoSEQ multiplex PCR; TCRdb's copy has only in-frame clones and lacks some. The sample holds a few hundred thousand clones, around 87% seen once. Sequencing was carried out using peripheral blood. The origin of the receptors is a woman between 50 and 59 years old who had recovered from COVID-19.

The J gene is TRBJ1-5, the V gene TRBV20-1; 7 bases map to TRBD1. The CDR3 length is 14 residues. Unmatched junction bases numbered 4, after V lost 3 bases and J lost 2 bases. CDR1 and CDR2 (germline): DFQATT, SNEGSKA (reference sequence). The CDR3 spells CSASGRGRNQPQHF. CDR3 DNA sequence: TGCAGTGCTAGTGGGAGGGGGCGCAATCAGCCCCAGCATTTT.

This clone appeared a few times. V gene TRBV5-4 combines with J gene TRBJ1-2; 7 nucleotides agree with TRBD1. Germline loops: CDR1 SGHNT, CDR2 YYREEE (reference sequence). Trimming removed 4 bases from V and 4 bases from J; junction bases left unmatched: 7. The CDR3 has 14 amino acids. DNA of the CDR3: TGTGCCAGCAGCACTGGACAGGCAATCTATGGCTACACCTTC. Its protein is CASSTGQAIYGYTF. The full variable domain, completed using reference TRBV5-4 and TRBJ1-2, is ETGVTQSPTHLIKTRGQQVTLRCSSQSGHNTVSWYQQALGQGPQFIFQYYREEENGRGNFPPRFSGLQFPNYSSELNVNALELDDSALYLCASSTGQAIYGYTFGSGTRLTVV.

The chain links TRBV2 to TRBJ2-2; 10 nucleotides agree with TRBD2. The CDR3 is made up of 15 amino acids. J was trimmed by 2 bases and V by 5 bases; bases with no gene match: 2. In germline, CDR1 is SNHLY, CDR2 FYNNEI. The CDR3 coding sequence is TGTGCCAGCAGTCGGACTAGCGGAAACACCGGGGAGCTGTTTTTT. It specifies CASSRTSGNTGELFF.

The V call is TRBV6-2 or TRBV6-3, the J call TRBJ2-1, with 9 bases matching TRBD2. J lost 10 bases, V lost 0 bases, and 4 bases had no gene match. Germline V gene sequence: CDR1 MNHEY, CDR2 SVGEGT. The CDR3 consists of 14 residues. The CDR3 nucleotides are TGTGCCAGCAGTTACTCGCGGGGGGGGCACGAGCAGTTCTTC. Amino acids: CASSYSRGGHEQFF.

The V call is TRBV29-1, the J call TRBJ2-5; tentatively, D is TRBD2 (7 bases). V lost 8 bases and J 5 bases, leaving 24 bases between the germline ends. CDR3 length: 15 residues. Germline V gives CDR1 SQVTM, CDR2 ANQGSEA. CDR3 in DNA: TGCAGCTCCGAAGGGGGAGGGGGAGTTTCGGAGACCCAGTACTTC. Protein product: CSSEGGGGVSETQYF.

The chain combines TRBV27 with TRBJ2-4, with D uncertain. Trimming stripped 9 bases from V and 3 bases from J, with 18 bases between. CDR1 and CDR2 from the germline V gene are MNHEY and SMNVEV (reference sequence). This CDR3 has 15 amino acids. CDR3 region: CARLDSTVVKNIQYF. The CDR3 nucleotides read TGTGCCAGACTCGACTCCACGGTGGTCAAAAACATTCAGTACTTC.

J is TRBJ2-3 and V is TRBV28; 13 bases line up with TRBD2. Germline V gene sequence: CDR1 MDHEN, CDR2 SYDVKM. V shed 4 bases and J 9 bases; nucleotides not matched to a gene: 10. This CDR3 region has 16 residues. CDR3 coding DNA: TGTGCCAGCAGTTCGACTAGCGGGAGGACTCTAGAGACGCAGTATTTT. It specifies CASSSTSGRTLETQYF.

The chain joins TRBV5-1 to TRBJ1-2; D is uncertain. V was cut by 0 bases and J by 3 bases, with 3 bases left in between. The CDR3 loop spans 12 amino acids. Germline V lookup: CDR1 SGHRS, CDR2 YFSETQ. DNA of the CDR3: TGCGCCAGCAGCTTGGCAGACTATGGCTACACCTTC. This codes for CASSLADYGYTF.

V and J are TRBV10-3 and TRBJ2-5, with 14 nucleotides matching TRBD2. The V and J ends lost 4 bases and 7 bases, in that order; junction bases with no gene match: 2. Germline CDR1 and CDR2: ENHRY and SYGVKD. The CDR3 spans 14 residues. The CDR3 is CAISATSGGGTQYF. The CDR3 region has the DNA TGTGCCATCAGTGCGACTAGCGGGGGGGGGACCCAGTACTTC.

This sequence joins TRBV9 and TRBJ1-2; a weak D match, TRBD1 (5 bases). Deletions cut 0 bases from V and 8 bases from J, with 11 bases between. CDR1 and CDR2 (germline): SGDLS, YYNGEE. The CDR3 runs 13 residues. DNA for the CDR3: TGTGCCAGCAGCGTAGACCACAGGCGGGGCTACACCTTC. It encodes CASSVDHRRGYTF.

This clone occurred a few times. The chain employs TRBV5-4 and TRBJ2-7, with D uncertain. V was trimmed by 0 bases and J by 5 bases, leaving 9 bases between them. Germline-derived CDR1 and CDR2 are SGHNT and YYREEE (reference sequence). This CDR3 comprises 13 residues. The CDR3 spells CASSLELIHEQYF. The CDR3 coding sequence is TGTGCCAGCAGCTTGGAGCTCATCCACGAGCAGTACTTC.

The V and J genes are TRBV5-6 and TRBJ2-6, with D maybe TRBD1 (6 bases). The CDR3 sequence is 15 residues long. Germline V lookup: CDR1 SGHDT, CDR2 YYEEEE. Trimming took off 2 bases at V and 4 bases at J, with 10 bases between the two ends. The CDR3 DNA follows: TGTGCCAGCAGCTTTTACAGGGCCGGGGCCAACGTCCTGACTTTC. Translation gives CASSFYRAGANVLTF.

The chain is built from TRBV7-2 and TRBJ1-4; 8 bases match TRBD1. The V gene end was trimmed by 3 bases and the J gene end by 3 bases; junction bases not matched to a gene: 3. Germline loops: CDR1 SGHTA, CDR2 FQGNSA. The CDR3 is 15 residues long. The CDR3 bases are TGTGCCAGCAGCTTTACAGGGGGACCTAATGAAAAACTGTTTTTT. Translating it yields CASSFTGGPNEKLFF.

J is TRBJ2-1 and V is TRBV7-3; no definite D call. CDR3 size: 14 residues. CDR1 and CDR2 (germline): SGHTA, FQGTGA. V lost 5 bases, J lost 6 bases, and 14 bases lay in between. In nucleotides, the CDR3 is TGTGCCAGCAGCCCCCCCGGTTCGGTCAATGAGCAGTTCTTC. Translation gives CASSPPGSVNEQFF.

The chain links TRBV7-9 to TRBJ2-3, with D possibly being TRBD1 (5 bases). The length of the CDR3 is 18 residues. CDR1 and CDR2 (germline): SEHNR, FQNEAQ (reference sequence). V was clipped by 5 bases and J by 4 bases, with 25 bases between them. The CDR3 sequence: CASSPDTWVAGYPDTQYF. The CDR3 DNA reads TGTGCCAGCAGCCCGGACACCTGGGTGGCTGGATACCCAGATACGCAGTATTTT.

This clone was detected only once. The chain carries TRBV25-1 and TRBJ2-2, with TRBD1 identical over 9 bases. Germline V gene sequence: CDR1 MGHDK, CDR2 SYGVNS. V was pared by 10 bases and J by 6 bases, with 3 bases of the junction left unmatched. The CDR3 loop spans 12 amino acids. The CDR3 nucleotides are TGTGCCACCAGGACAGGGGCCGGGGAGCTGTTTTTT. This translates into CATRTGAGELFF.